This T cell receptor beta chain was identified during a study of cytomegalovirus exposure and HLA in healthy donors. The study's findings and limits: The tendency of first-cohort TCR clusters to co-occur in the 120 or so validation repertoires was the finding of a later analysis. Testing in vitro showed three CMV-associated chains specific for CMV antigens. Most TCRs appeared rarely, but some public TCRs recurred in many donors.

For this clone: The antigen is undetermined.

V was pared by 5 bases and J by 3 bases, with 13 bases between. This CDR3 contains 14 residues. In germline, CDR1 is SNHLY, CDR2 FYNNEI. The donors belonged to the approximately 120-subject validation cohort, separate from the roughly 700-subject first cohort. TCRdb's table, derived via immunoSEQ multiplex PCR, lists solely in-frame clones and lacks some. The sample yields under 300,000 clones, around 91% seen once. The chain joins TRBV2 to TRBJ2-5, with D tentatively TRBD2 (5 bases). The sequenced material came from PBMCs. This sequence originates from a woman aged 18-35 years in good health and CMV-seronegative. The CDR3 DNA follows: TGTGCCAGCAGTCCGCGGACTGGGGAAGAGACCCAGTACTTC. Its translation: CASSPRTGEETQYF.